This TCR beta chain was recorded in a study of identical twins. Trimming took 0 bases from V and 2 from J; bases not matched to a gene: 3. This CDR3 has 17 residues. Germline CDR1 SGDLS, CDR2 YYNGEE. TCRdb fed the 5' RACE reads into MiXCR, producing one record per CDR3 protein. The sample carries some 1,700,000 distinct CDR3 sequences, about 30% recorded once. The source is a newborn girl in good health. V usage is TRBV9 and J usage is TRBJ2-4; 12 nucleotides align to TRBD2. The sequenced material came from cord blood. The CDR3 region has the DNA TGTGCCAGCAGCGTAGGACTAGCGGGAGTACCCAAAAACATTCAGTACTTC. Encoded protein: CASSVGLAGVPKNIQYF.